This TCR beta chain was found in a study of beta chain features in type 1 diabetes. Looking at the study overall: The examined sorted cells totaled some 99 million across samples.

Germline values: CDR1 SGDLS, CDR2 YYNGEE. J gave up 7 bases and V 4 bases, and 16 bases lay outside the gene matches. The CDR3 contains 16 residues. In its sample, this clone was seen once. The target antigen is unknown. Expressed TCRB transcripts were sequenced because the isolated RNA had all been reverse transcribed beforehand. Profiling relied on immunoSEQ multiplex PCR, and the TCRdb table lists in-frame clones only, not all of them. The table lists 95,000 to 110,000 clones, under 30% of them singletons. The study's findings and limits: Significant though moderate, a shortening of TCRB CDR3s appeared in all four CD4+ subsets of Type 1 diabetes patients. In the patient group, naive, central memory and Treg TCRB repertoires seemed more alike than in the healthy donor group. When VDJ junctions were examined, type 1 diabetes patients showed fewer insertions and more deletions.

The sample was central memory CD4+ T cells from blood. This sequence joins TRBV9 and TRBJ1-2, with 7 positions matching TRBD1. The TCR sequence derives from a woman younger than 35 with type 1 diabetes. The CDR3 here is CASSRRIGGEVTGYTF. CDR3 coding DNA: TGTGCCAGCAGCAGGAGGATAGGGGGCGAAGTAACTGGCTACACCTTC.